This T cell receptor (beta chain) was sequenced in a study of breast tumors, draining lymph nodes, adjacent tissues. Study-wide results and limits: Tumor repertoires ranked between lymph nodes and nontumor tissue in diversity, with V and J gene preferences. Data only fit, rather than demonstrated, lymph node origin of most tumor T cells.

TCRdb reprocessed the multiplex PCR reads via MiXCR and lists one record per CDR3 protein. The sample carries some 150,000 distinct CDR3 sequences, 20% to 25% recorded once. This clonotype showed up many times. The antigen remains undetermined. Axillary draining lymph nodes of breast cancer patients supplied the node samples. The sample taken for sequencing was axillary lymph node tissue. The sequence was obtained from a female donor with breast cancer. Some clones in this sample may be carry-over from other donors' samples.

This CDR3 is CASSVGSTPRGEQFF. The CDR3 DNA sequence: TGTGCCAGCAGCGTAGGGAGTACGCCGAGGGGGGAGCAGTTCTTC. The V call is TRBV9, the J call TRBJ2-1, with D possibly matching TRBD1 (6 bases). This CDR3 has 15 residues. Germline assignment: CDR1 SGDLS and CDR2 YYNGEE. The V and J ends lost 0 bases and 10 bases respectively, with 17 bases between them. Using reference TRBV9 and TRBJ2-1 for the parts outside the CDR3, the full variable domain is DSGVTQTPKHLITATGQRVTLRCSPRSGDLSVYWYQQSLDQGLQFLIQYYNGEERAKGNILERFSAQQFPDLHSELNLSSLELGDSALYFCASSVGSTPRGEQFFGPGTRLTVL.